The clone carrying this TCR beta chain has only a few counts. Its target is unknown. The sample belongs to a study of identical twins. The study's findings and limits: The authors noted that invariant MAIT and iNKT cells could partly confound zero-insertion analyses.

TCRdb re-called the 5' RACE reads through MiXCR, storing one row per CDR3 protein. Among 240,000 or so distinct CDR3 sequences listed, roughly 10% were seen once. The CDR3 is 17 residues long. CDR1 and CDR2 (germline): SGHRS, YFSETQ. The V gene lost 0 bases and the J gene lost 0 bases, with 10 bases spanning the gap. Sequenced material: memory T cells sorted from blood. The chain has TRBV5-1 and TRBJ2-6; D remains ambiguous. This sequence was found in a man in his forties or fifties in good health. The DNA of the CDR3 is TGCGCCAGCAGCTTGGGCTGGATCTACTCTGGGGCCAACGTCCTGACTTTC. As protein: CASSLGWIYSGANVLTF. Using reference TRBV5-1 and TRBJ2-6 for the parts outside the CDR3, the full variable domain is KAGVTQTPRYLIKTRGQQVTLSCSPISGHRSVSWYQQTPGQGLQFLFEYFSETQRNKGNFPGRFSGRQFSNSRSEMNVSTLELGDSALYLCASSLGWIYSGANVLTFGAGSRLTVL.